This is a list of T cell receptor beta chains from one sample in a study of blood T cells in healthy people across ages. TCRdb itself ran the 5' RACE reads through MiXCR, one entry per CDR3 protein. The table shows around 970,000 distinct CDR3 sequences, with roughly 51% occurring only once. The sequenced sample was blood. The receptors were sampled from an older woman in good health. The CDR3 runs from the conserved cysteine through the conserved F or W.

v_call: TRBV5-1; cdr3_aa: CASSFDTAAETQYF
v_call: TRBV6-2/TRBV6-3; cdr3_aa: CASSLYRADMNTEAFF
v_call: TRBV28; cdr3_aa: CASKTTGQGYEQYF
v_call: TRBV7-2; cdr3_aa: CASSLRIGRTDTQYF
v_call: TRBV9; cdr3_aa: CASGSGGYNEQFF
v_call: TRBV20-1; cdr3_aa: CSASPPASGGQETQYF
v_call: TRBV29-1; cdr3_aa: CSTRDLYEQYF
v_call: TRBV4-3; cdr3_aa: CASSQEWGRGTTDTQYF
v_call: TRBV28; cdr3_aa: CASTAGGRAHNEQFF
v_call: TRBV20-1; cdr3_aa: CSARRARAASYNEQFF
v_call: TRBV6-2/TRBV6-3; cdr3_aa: CASEGSGSYEQYF
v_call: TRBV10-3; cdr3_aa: CAISAGSTDTQYF
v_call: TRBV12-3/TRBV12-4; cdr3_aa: CASSTDRAVAYEQYF
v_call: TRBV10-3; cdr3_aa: CATTAGGGSYNEQFF
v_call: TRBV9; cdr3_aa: CASSAPTFSSYEKLFF
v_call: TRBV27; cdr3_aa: CASSLWGGLANEQFF
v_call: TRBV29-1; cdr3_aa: CSVGTVENIQYF
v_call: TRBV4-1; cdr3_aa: CASSPELAGGADTQYF
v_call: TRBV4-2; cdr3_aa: CASSPKVLYGYTF
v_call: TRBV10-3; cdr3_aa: CATRNPNTEAFF
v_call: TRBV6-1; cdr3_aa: CASTSYENYGYTF
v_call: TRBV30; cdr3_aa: CAWSVTGARDTQYF
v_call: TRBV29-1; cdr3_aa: CSVVGVGYTEAFF
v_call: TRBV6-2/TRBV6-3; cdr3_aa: CASSRDPYEQYF
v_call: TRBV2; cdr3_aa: CAKGGAGSADQPQHF
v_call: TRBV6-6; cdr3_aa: CASRGPGRGTEAFF
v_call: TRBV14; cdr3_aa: CASSQPGLREQYF
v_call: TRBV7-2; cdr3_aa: CASSPRLGQPQHF
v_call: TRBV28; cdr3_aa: CANSSPGRGNEKLFF
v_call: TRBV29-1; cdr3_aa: CSVGDRAQETQYF
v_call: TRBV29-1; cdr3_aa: CSVTDRHNSDEQYF
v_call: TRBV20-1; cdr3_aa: CSALGHSPLHF
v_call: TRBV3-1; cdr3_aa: CASSPFAGGSYEQYF
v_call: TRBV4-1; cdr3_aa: CASSQEGTREDTQYF
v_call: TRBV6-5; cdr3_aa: CASSRTLNRPEQYF
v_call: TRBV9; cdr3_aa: CASSVEDTQYF
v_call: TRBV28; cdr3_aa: CASVNLAAYNEQFF
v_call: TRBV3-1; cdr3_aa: CASSHPRDRKNIQYF
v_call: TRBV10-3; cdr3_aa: CAISRQRSSYEQYF
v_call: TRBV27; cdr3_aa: CASSFSVGGQGASYEQYF
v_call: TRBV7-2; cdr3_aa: CASSYGLAVGEQYF
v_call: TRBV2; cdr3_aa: CASRGDWNTGELFF
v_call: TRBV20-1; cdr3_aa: CSAIRQGIHYEQYF
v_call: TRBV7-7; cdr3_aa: CASSLVPGRQETQYF
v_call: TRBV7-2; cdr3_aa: CASSLAGLSPPQETQYF
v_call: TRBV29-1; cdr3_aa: CSVQGARRTSYNEQFF
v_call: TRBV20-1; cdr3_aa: CSASSFYEQYF
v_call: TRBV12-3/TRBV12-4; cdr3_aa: CASTLEPGMGKAFF
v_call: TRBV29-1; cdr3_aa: CSVVKGGEQYF